Listed below are T cell receptor beta chains from one sample, sequenced in a study of T cell responses to AZD1222 COVID-19 vaccine. The protocol was immunoSEQ multiplex PCR, while the TCRdb copy is restricted to in-frame clones and leaves out a portion. This sample carries under 80,000 clones, about four fifths of them seen once, and the ten largest clones take 23%. Source: peripheral blood, taken on day 0 of MenACWY control vaccination. These receptors all stem from an adult in good health. Each CDR3 is given with its conserved first and last residue. Each record gives: CDR3 protein, CDR3 DNA, clone size, V gene, J gene, D gene. D genes are given only for firm matches. Size is omitted from some rows. Given values are once, few, many or a class for expanded clones.

CDR3 protein: CSVKSGQANTEAFF
CDR3 DNA: TGCAGCGTTAAAAGCGGACAGGCGAACACTGAAGCTTTCTTT
clone size: .
V gene: TRBV29-1
J gene: TRBJ1-1
D gene: TRBD1

CDR3 protein: CASSMDSNQPQHF
CDR3 DNA: TGCGCCAGCAGCATGGACAGCAATCAGCCCCAGCATTTT
clone size: .
V gene: TRBV4-1
J gene: TRBJ1-5
D gene: .

CDR3 protein: CASSLNTLTGSNTEAFF
CDR3 DNA: TGCGCCAGCAGCTTGAATACCCTGACAGGTTCGAACACTGAAGCTTTCTTT
clone size: .
V gene: TRBV5-1
J gene: TRBJ1-1
D gene: .

CDR3 protein: CASSLGVIPYEQYF
CDR3 DNA: TGTGCCAGCAGTTTAGGGGTAATCCCCTACGAGCAGTACTTC
clone size: .
V gene: TRBV28
J gene: TRBJ2-7
D gene: .

CDR3 protein: CASSFAGTTVYNEQFF
CDR3 DNA: TGTGCCAGCAGTTTCGCGGGTACTACCGTTTACAATGAGCAGTTCTTC
clone size: .
V gene: TRBV28
J gene: TRBJ2-1
D gene: .

CDR3 protein: CASSLGQTYNEQFF
CDR3 DNA: TGTGCCAGCAGTTTGGGTCAGACCTACAATGAGCAGTTCTTC
clone size: few
V gene: TRBV28
J gene: TRBJ2-1
D gene: .

CDR3 protein: CASSAIGAGTDTQYF
CDR3 DNA: TGCGCCAGCAGCGCGATAGGAGCGGGCACAGATACGCAGTATTTT
clone size: .
V gene: TRBV5-1
J gene: TRBJ2-3
D gene: .

CDR3 protein: CASSQYDRAYEQYF
CDR3 DNA: TGTGCCAGCAGCCAATACGACAGGGCCTACGAGCAGTACTTC
clone size: .
V gene: TRBV3-1/TRBV3-2
J gene: TRBJ2-7
D gene: TRBD1

CDR3 protein: CASSQTFRSGNTIYF
CDR3 DNA: TGTGCCAGCAGCCAAACGTTCCGCTCTGGAAACACCATATATTTT
clone size: .
V gene: TRBV3-1/TRBV3-2
J gene: TRBJ1-3
D gene: .

CDR3 protein: CAWTSQNTEAFF
CDR3 DNA: TGTGCCTGGACTTCGCAAAACACTGAAGCTTTCTTT
clone size: .
V gene: TRBV30
J gene: TRBJ1-1
D gene: .